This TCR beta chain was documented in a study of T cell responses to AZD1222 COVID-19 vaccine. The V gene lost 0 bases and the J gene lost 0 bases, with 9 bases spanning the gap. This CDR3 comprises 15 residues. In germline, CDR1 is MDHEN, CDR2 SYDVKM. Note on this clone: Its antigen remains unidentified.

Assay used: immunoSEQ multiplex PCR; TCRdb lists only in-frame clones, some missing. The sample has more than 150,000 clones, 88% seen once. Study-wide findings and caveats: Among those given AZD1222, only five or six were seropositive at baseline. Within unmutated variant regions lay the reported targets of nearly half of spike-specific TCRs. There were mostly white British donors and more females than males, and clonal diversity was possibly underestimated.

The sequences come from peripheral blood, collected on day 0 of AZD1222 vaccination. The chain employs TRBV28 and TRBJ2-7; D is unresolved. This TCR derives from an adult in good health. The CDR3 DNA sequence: TGTGCCAGCAGTTTATGGGACCTAGGCTCCTACGAGCAGTACTTC. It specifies CASSLWDLGSYEQYF.